The clone carrying this T cell receptor beta chain was counted ten times or more. These data originate in a study of T cells in Graves' hyperthyroidism and ophthalmopathy. Background on the study: Peripheral blood draws took place at initial diagnosis, ahead of any treatment.

Germline values: CDR1 SGHAT, CDR2 FQNNGV. V gave up 5 bases and J gave up 6 bases; unmatched junction bases: 5. CDR3 size: 15 residues. The patients, who ranged from 18 to 65 in age, presented with newly diagnosed hyperthyroidism lasting under 2 months. Amplification of TCR beta CDR3 regions used RNA as the template. First-round RT-PCR of the TCR CDR3 relied on the HTBI primer set. In TCRdb, the multiplex PCR reads were re-called with MiXCR into one record per CDR3 protein. The sample contains under 750,000 distinct CDR3 sequences, around 20% of which appear only once. The receptor was derived from a woman in her 50s with Graves' hyperthyroidism that later progressed to Graves' ophthalmopathy. The chain carries TRBV11-2 and TRBJ2-3; 13 positions agree with TRBD2. Sequencing input: blood. DNA for the CDR3: TGTGCCAGCAGCCTCGGGACTAGCGGGGTTGATACGCAGTATTTT. Translation: CASSLGTSGVDTQYF.